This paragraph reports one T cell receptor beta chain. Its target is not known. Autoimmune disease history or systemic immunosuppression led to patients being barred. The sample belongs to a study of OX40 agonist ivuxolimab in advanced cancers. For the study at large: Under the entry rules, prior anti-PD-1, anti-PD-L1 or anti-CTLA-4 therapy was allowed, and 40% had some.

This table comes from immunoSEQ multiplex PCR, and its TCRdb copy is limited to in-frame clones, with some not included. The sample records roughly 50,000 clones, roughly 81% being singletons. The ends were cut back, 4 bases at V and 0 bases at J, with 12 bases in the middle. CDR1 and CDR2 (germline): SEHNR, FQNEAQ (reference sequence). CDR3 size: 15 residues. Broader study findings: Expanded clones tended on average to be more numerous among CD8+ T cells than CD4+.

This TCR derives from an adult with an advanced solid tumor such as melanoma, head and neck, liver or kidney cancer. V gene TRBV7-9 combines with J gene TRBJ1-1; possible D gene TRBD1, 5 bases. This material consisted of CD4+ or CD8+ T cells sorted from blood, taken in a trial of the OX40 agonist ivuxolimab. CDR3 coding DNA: TGTGCCAGCAGCTCAATCGACAGCTTGAACACTGAAGCTTTCTTT. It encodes CASSSIDSLNTEAFF.